The text below deals with one T cell receptor (beta chain). TCR beta VDJ and CDR3 profiles were obtained from a genomic DNA template. In TCRdb, the reads were re-called with MiXCR into one record per CDR3 protein. In the table there are 150,000 to 200,000 distinct CDR3 sequences, under 50% of which are singletons. The sample is drawn from a study of CD8+CD57+ T cells in acquired aplastic anemia. Germline CDR1 reads LNHDA; CDR2 reads SQIVND (reference sequence). There are 13 residues in the CDR3. Trimming left V 7 bases short and J 0 bases short, with 8 bases between. CD8+CD57+ cell expansion had been shown by flow cytometry in patients chosen for sequencing.

The chain uses TRBV19 and TRBJ2-3; a weak D match, TRBD1 (5 bases). Sequencing was done on a sample of sorted CD4+, CD8+, or CD8+CD57+ T cells (not recorded which) from PBMCs. The TCR was taken from a human donor with aplastic anemia. The CDR3 DNA reads as TGTGCCAGTAAAGACAGCAGCACAGATACGCAGTATTTT. As protein: CASKDSSTDTQYF.